A selection of T cell receptor beta chains follows, all from one sample in a study of CD8 T cells in ankylosing spondylitis. MiXCR, run by TCRdb on the 5' RACE reads, gives a single entry per CDR3 protein. The sample carries around 440,000 distinct CDR3 sequences, 15% to 20% recorded once. Sequencing used blood, either unsorted or a sorted T cell fraction (not recorded which). The source of these receptors is a male donor with ankylosing spondylitis. The CDR3 runs from the conserved cysteine through the conserved F or W. The order of the fields is V gene, J gene, CDR3 protein.

TRBV7-2,TRBJ1-1,CASSLGGVRNTEAFF
TRBV15,TRBJ2-7,CATSRDLFGQGREQYF
TRBV29-1,TRBJ2-1,CSLRTSGRAGEQFF
TRBV6-2/TRBV6-3,TRBJ2-1,CASSYSGQYNEQFF
TRBV14,TRBJ2-1,CASSQFGLAGDEQFF
TRBV28,TRBJ1-1,CASSTRVNTEAFF
TRBV12-3/TRBV12-4,TRBJ1-1,CASSPRRGHTEAFF
TRBV20-1,TRBJ1-4,CSARESTGIGEKLFF
TRBV5-1,TRBJ2-3,CASSLARAGGSTDTQYF
TRBV29-1,TRBJ2-3,CSATPGTRAQYF
TRBV27,TRBJ1-1,CASTDLGQMNTEAFF
TRBV27,TRBJ2-7,CASSPGTGGAEQYF
TRBV7-2,TRBJ1-4,CASSLGGGGGQEKLFF
TRBV9,TRBJ1-2,CASSVAMGDYGYTF
TRBV11-2,TRBJ1-4,CASSKSGTATNEKLFF
TRBV30,TRBJ1-5,CAWSVRVHQPQHF
TRBV5-6,TRBJ1-2,CASSLGRGRDGYTF
TRBV20-1,TRBJ2-3,CSAGTVTDTQYF
TRBV7-2,TRBJ2-7,CASSSRTSGQSEEYF
TRBV18,TRBJ2-7,CASSLTRDSLYEQYF
TRBV10-3,TRBJ2-3,CAISGLSGGTDTQYF
TRBV19,TRBJ2-1,CASSIIAGYSYNEQFF
TRBV7-3,TRBJ2-1,CASSLTHGDEQFF
TRBV20-1,TRBJ2-2,CSAPDRGNTGELFF
TRBV19,TRBJ2-1,CASRGNLAYNEQFF
TRBV24-1,TRBJ2-3,CATSEVPGLATDTQYF
TRBV6-1,TRBJ1-1,CASRLGLHRGLVTEAFF
TRBV5-1,TRBJ2-3,CASNQGPSSTDTQYF
TRBV7-8,TRBJ2-3,CASSLGLVATDTQYF
TRBV7-9,TRBJ2-1,CASSLEEYNEQFF
TRBV6-5,TRBJ1-4,CASSSDRGPGEKLFF
TRBV11-1,TRBJ1-4,CASSPYTTTNEKLFF